Listed below are T cell receptor beta chains from one sample, sequenced in a study of blood T cell repertoires in COVID-19. TCRdb keeps only in-frame clones here, not all; method: immunoSEQ multiplex PCR. The sample contains under 250,000 clones, roughly 88% of which appear only once. The sequencing sample was made of peripheral blood. The origin of the receptors is a man between 45 and 60 years old with COVID-19, enrolled during active disease. Each CDR3 is given with its conserved first and last residue. Each record gives: D gene, J gene, V gene, clone size, CDR3 DNA, CDR3 protein. D genes are given only for firm matches. Clone size, where shown, is once, few, many, or a class for clones that have expanded.

>.|TRBJ1-4|TRBV2|.
TGTGCCAGCAGTGAGTTCAGGGCGGCCAATGAAAAACTGTTTTTT
CASSEFRAANEKLFF
>TRBD1|TRBJ1-2|TRBV3-1/TRBV3-2|.
TGTGCCAGCAGCCAAGTTCAGGGGGCGGAGGGCTACACCTTC
CASSQVQGAEGYTF
>TRBD1|TRBJ1-1|TRBV24-1|few
TGTGCCACCAGTGATTCTAACAGGGGTGAAGCTTTCTTT
CATSDSNRGEAFF
>.|TRBJ1-3|TRBV30|.
TGTGCCTGGAGTGTAATGTCAGGAGGAAACACCATATATTTT
CAWSVMSGGNTIYF
>.|TRBJ2-1|TRBV12-3/TRBV12-4|.
TGTGCCAGCAGCCAAAGGGGTGAGCAGTTCTTC
CASSQRGEQFF
>.|TRBJ1-6|TRBV11-1|.
TGTGCCAGCAGCTCCGGGAGCAGGGTTAGTTCACCCCTCCACTTT
CASSSGSRVSSPLHF
>TRBD1|TRBJ2-5|TRBV5-4|.
TGTGCCAGCAGGCTGACAGGGCCCCGCCGGGAAGAGACCCAGTACTTC
CASRLTGPRREETQYF
>TRBD1|TRBJ2-7|TRBV7-9|.
TGTGCCAGCAGCTTGGCAGTCGACAGGGCAGAGCAGTACTTC
CASSLAVDRAEQYF
>.|TRBJ2-7|TRBV2|.
TGTGCCAGCAGTGACTACGCCGGGACAAGTTCCTACGAGCAGTACTTC
CASSDYAGTSSYEQYF
>TRBD1|TRBJ1-2|TRBV28|.
TGTGCCATTTCCCGGGGACAGGAGAACTATGGCTACACCTTC
CAISRGQENYGYTF
>.|TRBJ2-2|TRBV5-1|.
TGCGCCAGCAGCTTCCTCGTCGGTGGGCACACCGGGGAGCTGTTTTTT
CASSFLVGGHTGELFF
>.|TRBJ2-7|TRBV1|.
TGCACCAGCAGCCAGAGGGCTTGGCGGGAGGGCCGGGAAATTCCCTACGAGCAGTACTTC
CTSSQRAWREGREIPYEQYF
>.|TRBJ2-6|TRBV11-2|.
TGTGCCAGCAGCTCCCTTAAAGCGGCAGGGGCCAACGTCCTGACTTTC
CASSSLKAAGANVLTF
>.|TRBJ2-1|TRBV5-1|.
TGCGCCAGCAGCTTGGACCCGGACAATGAGCAGTTCTTC
CASSLDPDNEQFF
>.|TRBJ2-2|TRBV7-2|.
TGTGCCAGCAGCCTACCGAACACCGGGGAGCTGTTTTTT
CASSLPNTGELFF
>.|TRBJ1-5|TRBV27|.
TGTGCCAGCAGTTTGTGGGGCCGCAATCAGCCCCAGCATTTT
CASSLWGRNQPQHF
>TRBD2|TRBJ2-5|TRBV7-8|.
TGTGCCAGCAGCTCCCTACCTAGCGGGGGGGCGGAGACCCAGTACTTC
CASSSLPSGGAETQYF
>TRBD1|TRBJ1-5|TRBV18|.
TGTGCCAGCTCACCACACAGGGGAGGCAATCAGCCCCAGCATTTT
CASSPHRGGNQPQHF
>TRBD1|TRBJ1-4|TRBV4-3|once
TGCGCCAGCAGCCAAGGAGGCGGGACAGGGGGTGAAAAACTGTTTTTT
CASSQGGGTGGEKLFF
>TRBD1|TRBJ2-7|TRBV5-5|.
TGTGCCAGCAGCTTGGCCGGGACAGGGAGGTACGAGCAGTACTTC
CASSLAGTGRYEQYF
>TRBD1|TRBJ1-5|TRBV6-2/TRBV6-3|.
TGTGCCAGCAGTCCCATTGTCGGACAGGGGGCCCAGCATTTT
CASSPIVGQGAQHF
>TRBD2|TRBJ2-1|TRBV10-3|.
TGTGCCATCAGTGAGTCGGCGGGAGCCCCCTACAATGAGCAGTTCTTC
CAISESAGAPYNEQFF
>TRBD2|TRBJ2-1|TRBV6-1|.
TGTGCCAGCAGTGCAGCGACTAGCGGGGTGACGTGGTCCTACAATGAGCAGTTCTTC
CASSAATSGVTWSYNEQFF
>.|TRBJ2-5|TRBV9|.
TGTGCCAGCAGCCCAAGGCCCGCGGGGTACCAAGAGACCCAGTACTTC
CASSPRPAGYQETQYF
>TRBD2|TRBJ2-7|TRBV7-2|.
TGTGCCAGCAGCGTGCGAAAAGGCGGGGGGGCCTTCGAGCAGTACTTC
CASSVRKGGGAFEQYF
>.|TRBJ1-3|TRBV3-1/TRBV3-2|.
TGTGCCAGCGGGGGGAACACCATATATTTT
CASGGNTIYF
>.|TRBJ2-7|TRBV29-1|.
TGCAGCGTTGCTCAGGTCAACTCCTACGAGCAGTACTTC
CSVAQVNSYEQYF
>TRBD1|TRBJ1-2|TRBV19|.
TGTGCCAGTAGTATAGATGGAGCAGGGGGCGCCAACTATGGCTACACCTTC
CASSIDGAGGANYGYTF
>TRBD2|TRBJ2-1|TRBV30|.
TGTGCCTGGAGTGTAGTTCCAGCGGGAGGATACAATGAGCAGTTCTTC
CAWSVVPAGGYNEQFF
>.|TRBJ2-1|TRBV7-2|.
TGTGCCAGCAGCCCGCGACTAGGTTCCGGTGAGCAGTTCTTC
CASSPRLGSGEQFF
>TRBD2|TRBJ2-7|TRBV7-2|.
TGTGCCAGCAGCTTAGAAGGCGGGAGCTACGAGCAGTACTTC
CASSLEGGSYEQYF
>TRBD2|TRBJ2-2|TRBV10-3|.
TGTGCCATTCCCAGCGGGAGTAGCAACACCGGGGAGCTGTTTTTT
CAIPSGSSNTGELFF
>.|TRBJ2-7|TRBV5-4|.
TGTGCCAGCAGCCTCACACCAAACTACGAGCAGTACTTC
CASSLTPNYEQYF
>TRBD1|TRBJ2-5|TRBV7-2|.
TGTGCCAGCAGCCCCTGGACAGGGGGCCGTGAGACCCAGTACTTC
CASSPWTGGRETQYF
>.|TRBJ2-5|TRBV4-3|.
TGCGCCAGCAGCCAAGGGAGGGGCGACCAAGAGACCCAGTACTTC
CASSQGRGDQETQYF
>.|TRBJ1-4|TRBV6-5|.
TGTGCCAGCAGAGCCACAGAAGCTGCTAATGAAAAACTGTTTTTT
CASRATEAANEKLFF
>.|TRBJ2-7|TRBV29-1|.
TGCAGCGTTGAAGATCAGATCTGGGGCCGCGAGCAGTACTTC
CSVEDQIWGREQYF
>TRBD1|TRBJ2-3|TRBV29-1|.
TGCAGCGTTGTTTCGTCCGGGACAGGGTCCCGCTTACCCGATACGCAGTATTTT
CSVVSSGTGSRLPDTQYF
>.|TRBJ2-5|TRBV21-1|.
TGTGCCAGCAGCACAGGGTTACAGGCCAGGTGGGAAGAGACCCAGTACTTC
CASSTGLQARWEETQYF
>.|TRBJ2-1|TRBV27|.
TGTGCCAGCAGTTCCGATCCCTCGCGGGGCCTTCTTCAGTTCTTC
CASSSDPSRGLLQFF
>.|TRBJ1-2|TRBV30|.
TGTGCCTGGAGTGAGACGGACAGCCGCGGTGGCTACACCTTC
CAWSETDSRGGYTF
>.|TRBJ1-2|TRBV9|.
TGTGCCAGCAGCGTAGGGGCCGAAGCTAACTATGGCTACACCTTC
CASSVGAEANYGYTF